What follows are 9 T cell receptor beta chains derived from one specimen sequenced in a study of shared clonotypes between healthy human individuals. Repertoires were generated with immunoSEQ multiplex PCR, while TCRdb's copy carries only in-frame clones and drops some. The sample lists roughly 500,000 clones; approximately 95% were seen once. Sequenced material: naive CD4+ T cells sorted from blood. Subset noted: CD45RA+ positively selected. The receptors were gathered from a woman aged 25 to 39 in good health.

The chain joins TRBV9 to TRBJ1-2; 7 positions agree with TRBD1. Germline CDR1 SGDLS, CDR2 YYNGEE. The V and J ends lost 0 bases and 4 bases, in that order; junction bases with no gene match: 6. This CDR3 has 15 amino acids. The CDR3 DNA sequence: TGTGCCAGCAGCGTAGAGTTGGCAGGGGGCTATGGCTACACCTTC. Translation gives CASSVELAGGYGYTF. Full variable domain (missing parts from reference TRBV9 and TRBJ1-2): DSGVTQTPKHLITATGQRVTLRCSPRSGDLSVYWYQQSLDQGLQFLIQYYNGEERAKGNILERFSAQQFPDLHSELNLSSLELGDSALYFCASSVELAGGYGYTFGSGTRLTVV.

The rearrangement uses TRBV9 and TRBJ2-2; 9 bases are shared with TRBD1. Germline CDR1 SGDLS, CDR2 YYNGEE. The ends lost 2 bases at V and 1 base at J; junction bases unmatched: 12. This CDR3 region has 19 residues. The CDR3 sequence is CASSVGTGRQRENTGELFF. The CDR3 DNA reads TGTGCCAGCAGCGTGGGGACAGGGCGACAGCGGGAGAACACCGGGGAGCTGTTTTTT.

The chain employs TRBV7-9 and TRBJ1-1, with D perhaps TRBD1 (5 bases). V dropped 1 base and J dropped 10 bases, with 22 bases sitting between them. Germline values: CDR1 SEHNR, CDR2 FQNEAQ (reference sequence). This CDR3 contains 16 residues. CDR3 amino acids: CASSLGGAALIAGAFF. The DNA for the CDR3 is TGTGCCAGCAGCTTAGGTGGGGCAGCCCTCATAGCCGGAGCTTTCTTT. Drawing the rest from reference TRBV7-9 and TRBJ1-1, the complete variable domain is DTGVSQNPRHKITKRGQNVTFRCDPISEHNRLYWYRQTLGQGPEFLTYFQNEAQLEKSRLLSDRFSAERPKGSFSTLEIQRTEQGDSAMYLCASSLGGAALIAGAFFGQGTRLTVV.

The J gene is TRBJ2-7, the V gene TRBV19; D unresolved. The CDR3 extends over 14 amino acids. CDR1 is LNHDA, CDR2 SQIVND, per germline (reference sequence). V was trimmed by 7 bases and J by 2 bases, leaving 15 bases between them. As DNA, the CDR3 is TGTGCCAGTAAGGATCCTGGCGCTACCTACGAGCAGTACTTC. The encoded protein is CASKDPGATYEQYF.

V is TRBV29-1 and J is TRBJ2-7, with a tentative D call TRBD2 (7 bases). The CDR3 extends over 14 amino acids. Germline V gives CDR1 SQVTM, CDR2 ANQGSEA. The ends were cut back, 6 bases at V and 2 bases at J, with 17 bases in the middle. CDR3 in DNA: TGCAGCGTGAAGGGGGGGATCCTTACCTACGAGCAGTACTTC. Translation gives CSVKGGILTYEQYF.

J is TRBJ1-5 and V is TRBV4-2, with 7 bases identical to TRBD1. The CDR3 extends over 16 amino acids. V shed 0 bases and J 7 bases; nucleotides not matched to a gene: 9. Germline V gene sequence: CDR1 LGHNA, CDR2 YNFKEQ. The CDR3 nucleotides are TGTGCCAGCAGCCAAGAAAGTTCAGGGGGGAGGCAGCCCCAGCATTTT. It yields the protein CASSQESSGGRQPQHF.

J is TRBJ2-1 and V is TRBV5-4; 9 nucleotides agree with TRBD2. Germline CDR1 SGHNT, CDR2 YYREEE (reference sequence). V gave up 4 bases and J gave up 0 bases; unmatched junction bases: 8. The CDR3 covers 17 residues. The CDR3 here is CASSLGLATSSYNEQFF. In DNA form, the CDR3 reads TGTGCCAGCAGCCTCGGACTAGCGACGAGCTCCTACAATGAGCAGTTCTTC.

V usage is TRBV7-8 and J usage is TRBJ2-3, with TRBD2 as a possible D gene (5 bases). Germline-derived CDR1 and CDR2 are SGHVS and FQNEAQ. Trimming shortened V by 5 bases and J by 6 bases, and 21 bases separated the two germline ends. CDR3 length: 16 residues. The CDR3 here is CASSPVQRSVVDTQYF. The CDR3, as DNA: TGTGCCAGCAGCCCAGTGCAGCGGTCCGTGGTGGATACGCAGTATTTT. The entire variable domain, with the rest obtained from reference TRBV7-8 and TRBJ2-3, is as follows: GAGVSQSPRYKVAKRGQDVALRCDPISGHVSLFWYQQALGQGPEFLTYFQNEAQLDKSGLPSDRFFAERPEGSVSTLKIQRTQQEDSAVYLCASSPVQRSVVDTQYFGPGTRLTVL.

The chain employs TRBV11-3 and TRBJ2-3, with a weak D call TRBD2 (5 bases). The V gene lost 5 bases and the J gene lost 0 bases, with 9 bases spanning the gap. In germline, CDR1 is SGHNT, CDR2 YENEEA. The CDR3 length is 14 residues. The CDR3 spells CASSPTRSTDTQYF. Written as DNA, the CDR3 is TGTGCCAGCAGCCCAACTAGAAGCACAGATACGCAGTATTTT.